This TCR beta chain was retrieved from a study of T cells after yellow fever vaccination. At least ten counts were recorded for this clonotype. TCRdb processed the 5' RACE reads anew with MiXCR; each CDR3 protein has one entry. The sample includes over 200,000 distinct CDR3 sequences, approximately 6.8% of them seen just once. This CDR3 region has 14 residues. The germline CDR1 and CDR2 sequences are SEHNR and FQNEAQ (reference sequence). Trimming left V 3 bases short and J 3 bases short, with 9 bases between. The rearrangement uses TRBV7-9 and TRBJ1-5; D is uncertain. This sample comprised CD4+ T cells sorted from PBMCs, obtained on the day of the yellow fever booster vaccination. This clonotype was sampled from a man under 40 who received the YFV17D yellow fever vaccine. CDR3 sequence reads: CASSFSGNNQPQHF. CDR3 nucleotides: TGTGCCAGCAGCTTTAGCGGGAACAATCAGCCCCAGCATTTT.